This paragraph reports one T cell receptor beta chain. Its matching antigen is unknown. This sample is part of a study of cytomegalovirus exposure and HLA in healthy donors. For the study at large: An earlier analysis identified 120 million or so unique TCR beta sequences in 150 million to 200 million T cells. Study-level points and caveats: Researchers counted around 150 TCR beta chains as cytomegalovirus-associated. In vitro experiments confirmed that three CMV-associated chains were specific for CMV antigens.

PCR amplification relied on 60 Vbeta primers (plus 13 Jbeta primers). Sequenced by immunoSEQ multiplex PCR; TCRdb stores in-frame clones only, minus some. The sample shows 95,000 to 150,000 clones, 15% of them seen only once. The germline gives CDR1 WSHSY, CDR2 SAAADI. After removal of 0 bases from V and 8 bases from J, the junction contained 5 bases not matched to a gene. CDR3 size: 14 residues. The specimen was PBMCs. V usage is TRBV10-2 and J usage is TRBJ1-2; 8 positions match TRBD1. The TCR comes from a woman under 30 in good health and CMV-seronegative. The CDR3 spells CASSESTGAGGYTF. The CDR3 DNA reads TGCGCCAGCAGTGAGTCGACAGGGGCGGGAGGCTACACCTTC.